These 16 T cell receptor beta chains were sequenced from one sample in a study of vaccination and CD4 T cells after COVID-19. The treatment was: approximately nine-day PBMC culture with coronavirus spike peptide pools or control peptides (ViraFEST assay). No antigen is known for these receptors. Cultured CD4+ T-cell DNA underwent Oncomine TCR Beta short-read sequencing. TCRdb used MiXCR to reprocess the PCR reads, holding one entry per CDR3 protein. The profile covers approximately 19,000 distinct CDR3 sequences, with around half appearing a single time and 9.5% to 13% taken by the ten largest. The sequencing used CD4+ T cells from blood, cultured in vitro, collected before SARS-CoV-2 vaccination. The receptors shown here come from a human donor who had recovered from COVID-19.

The CDR3 sequence is CAISERQGAEAFF. The CDR3 DNA reads as TGTGCCATCAGTGAGCGACAGGGGGCTGAAGCTTTCTTT. This rearrangement joins TRBV10-3 to TRBJ1-1; 9 bases align to TRBD1. This CDR3 spans 13 amino acids. Germline V gene sequence: CDR1 ENHRY, CDR2 SYGVKD. J lost 6 bases, V lost 2 bases, and 1 base had no gene match.

The V call is TRBV5-4, the J call TRBJ2-1; 8 bases fit TRBD2. J lost 8 bases, V lost 2 bases, and 6 bases had no gene match. The germline V gene encodes CDR1 SGHNT and CDR2 YYREEE (reference sequence). The CDR3 consists of 14 residues. CDR3 coding DNA: TGTGCCAGCAGCTTCGAAGGACTAGCCCATGAGCAGTTCTTC. It encodes CASSFEGLAHEQFF.

The chain carries TRBV7-2 and TRBJ2-2; D is unclear. This CDR3 has 15 residues. Trimming left V 1 base short and J 4 bases short, with 10 bases between. Germline V CDR1 and CDR2: SGHTA, FQGNSA. CDR3 DNA: TGTGCCAGCAGCTTAGATTATGGGTTCACCGGGGAGCTGTTTTTT. Protein: CASSLDYGFTGELFF.

J is TRBJ2-1 and V is TRBV24-1; 11 bases match TRBD2. The V gene's germline CDR1 is KGHDR and CDR2 SFDVKD. The J segment lost 5 bases and the V segment lost 3 bases, leaving 11 bases of the junction unmatched. The CDR3 loop spans 18 amino acids. In nucleotides, the CDR3 is TGTGCCACCAGTGATCCCCTAGCGGGAGGTTTCTTAAACAATGAGCAGTTCTTC. Residues: CATSDPLAGGFLNNEQFF.

Points on this clonotype: The germline gene is not matched at one end of the junction; a read error may be the cause. V is TRBV6-1 and J is TRBJ1-6; possibly TRBD1 for D (6 bases). This CDR3 has 15 residues. Per the germline V gene, CDR1 is MNHNS and CDR2 is SASEGT. The CDR3, as DNA: TGTGCCAGCAGAGAAGGGAGGGGGGATAATTCACCCCTCCACTTT. This encodes CASREGRGDNSPLHF.

In this sample, this clonotype turned up a few times. The chain joins TRBV20-1 to TRBJ2-7; D perhaps matches TRBD1 (6 bases). The CDR3 consists of 15 residues. Trimming stripped 6 bases from V and 1 base from J, with 19 bases between. The germline CDR1 and CDR2 sequences are DFQATT and SNEGSKA (reference sequence). In DNA form, the CDR3 reads TGCAGTGCCCCCTGGTCAGGGGCCAAATCCTACGAGCAGTACTTC. Translating gives CSAPWSGAKSYEQYF.

The chain couples TRBV6-2 or TRBV6-3 to TRBJ1-5; D unclear. Trimming took 0 bases from V and 0 from J, leaving 15 bases between them. CDR3 length: 18 amino acids. CDR1 is MNHEY and CDR2 is SVGEGT in the germline V gene. CDR3 bases: TGTGCCAGCAGTTACTCGACGGGTACAGCATATAGCAATCAGCCCCAGCATTTT. Translated: CASSYSTGTAYSNQPQHF.

The V and J genes are TRBV6-2 or TRBV6-3 and TRBJ2-5; the D gene is possibly TRBD2 (6 bases). CDR1 and CDR2 (germline): MNHEY, SVGEGT. V lost 7 bases and J lost 9, with 27 bases in between. The CDR3 runs 16 residues. The CDR3 coding sequence is TGTGCCAGCACCTACGGGCTGTCTATGAATGGCGGGGCCCAGTACTTC. Protein sequence: CASTYGLSMNGGAQYF.

The rearrangement joins TRBV11-1 to TRBJ2-2; no firm D call. Trimming stripped 2 bases from V and 6 bases from J, with 4 bases between. The germline gives CDR1 SGHAT, CDR2 FQDESV (reference sequence). This CDR3 is 12 amino acids long. CDR3 DNA: TGTGCCAGCAGCTTAAATCCCGGGGAGCTGTTTTTT. The encoded protein is CASSLNPGELFF.

This clonotype came up a few times. This chain joins TRBV20-1 and TRBJ2-3, with a weak D call TRBD2 (6 bases). The CDR3 totals 17 residues. Germline loops: CDR1 DFQATT, CDR2 SNEGSKA (reference sequence). The V and J ends lost 3 bases and 0 bases respectively, with 19 bases between them. The CDR3 DNA sequence: TGCAGTGCTAGTACCCCCTTCCTAGCGACTAGCACAGATACGCAGTATTTT. This translates into CSASTPFLATSTDTQYF.

This chain connects TRBV19 to TRBJ2-2, with TRBD2 matching over 9 bases. Germline V gives CDR1 LNHDA, CDR2 SQIVND (reference sequence). V lost 9 bases, J lost 6 bases, and 8 bases stayed unmatched. This CDR3 region has 14 residues. The CDR3 reads CASNEREEAGELFF. CDR3 sequence (DNA): TGTGCCAGCAATGAGCGGGAGGAGGCCGGGGAGCTGTTTTTT. Drawing the rest from reference TRBV19 and TRBJ2-2, the complete variable domain is DGGITQSPKYLFRKEGQNVTLSCEQNLNHDAMYWYRQDPGQGLRLIYYSQIVNDFQKGDIAEGYSVSREKKESFPLTVTSAQKNPTAFYLCASNEREEAGELFFGEGSRLTVL.

This clonotype showed up just a few times. The rearrangement joins TRBV2 to TRBJ2-5; D gene ambiguous. The CDR3 totals 12 residues. The germline V gene encodes CDR1 SNHLY and CDR2 FYNNEI. Trimming removed 2 bases at V and 4 bases at J, with 5 bases between. For the CDR3, the DNA is TGTGCCAGCAGTGAAATAGGAGAGACCCAGTACTTC. It yields the protein CASSEIGETQYF.

V usage is TRBV29-1 and J usage is TRBJ2-3; TRBD1 might be the D (6 bases). Deletions cut 4 bases from V and 5 bases from J, with 13 bases between. The V gene's germline CDR1 is SQVTM and CDR2 ANQGSEA. The CDR3 runs 13 residues. CDR3 loop: CSVARGRGDTQYF. The CDR3 DNA reads as TGCAGCGTTGCCAGGGGTCGGGGAGATACGCAGTATTTT.

The CDR3 loop is CASLTGTGELFF. The CDR3 region has the DNA TGCGCCAGCCTCACGGGCACCGGGGAGCTGTTTTTT. V usage is TRBV5-1 and J usage is TRBJ2-2, with D uncertain. Per the germline V gene, CDR1 is SGHRS and CDR2 is YFSETQ. Deletions cut 7 bases from V and 4 bases from J, with 8 bases between. The CDR3 contains 12 residues.

The chain uses TRBV2 and TRBJ2-1; 9 nucleotides align to TRBD1. Germline loops: CDR1 SNHLY, CDR2 FYNNEI. Unmatched junction bases numbered 4, after V lost 6 bases and J lost 1 base. This CDR3 has 15 amino acids. The CDR3 loop reads CASRTGTGSYNEQFF. The CDR3 DNA reads TGTGCCAGCAGAACCGGGACAGGGTCCTACAATGAGCAGTTCTTC.

The CDR3 region has the DNA TGCAGTGTCAGATCCGCGGGGGAGAACACCGGGGAGCTGTTTTTT. This codes for CSVRSAGENTGELFF. This chain joins TRBV20-1 and TRBJ2-2, with 7 bases matching TRBD2. J lost 1 base, V lost 7 bases, and 9 bases had no gene match. Per the germline V gene, CDR1 is DFQATT and CDR2 is SNEGSKA (reference sequence). This CDR3 contains 15 residues.